This section outlines one T cell receptor (beta chain) sequence together with its context. What antigen it recognizes has not been identified. No clone much larger than this one lies a single base away; base qualities are absent. The data were taken from a study of sequential checkpoint blockade in melanoma (dated by TCRdb to between 2019 and 2020). For context, the study as a whole: Patients were assigned by 1:1 randomization to either first-line nivolumab followed by ipilimumab (arm A) or ipilimumab followed by nivolumab (arm B). Maintenance nivolumab came after both trial sequences. Results the study describes overall, beyond this receptor: The response-prediction model combining TCR metrics and mutation burden needs validation in larger, independent patient cohorts.

The treatment or condition label on this specimen signifies: randomized to nivolumab then ipilimumab (arm A) or the reverse (arm B). Prior DNA-damaging chemotherapy had not been received by any trial patient. Thawed PBMCs were sorted on a FACS Aria II flow cytometer to isolate live CD3+CD8+ cells negative for CD19 and CD56. Samples were obtained from patients with melanoma enrolled in CheckMate 064, a randomized, open-label phase II trial of sequential checkpoint blockade. Peripheral blood mononuclear cells were obtained through leukapheresis, purified using Ficoll-Paque, and frozen in human serum containing approximately 10% DMSO. Immediately after sorting, the purity of sorted blood CD3+CD8+ cells was verified to be >95%, after which DNA was extracted. Trimming takes 4 bases from V and 2 bases from J, and the germline ends sit 12 bases apart. The CDR3 runs 14 residues from the cysteine to the phenylalanine. This entry keeps only the CDR3 DNA: 42 bases, framed from base 1. As encoded in the germline V gene (reference sequence), CDR1 is LNHDA while CDR2 is SQIVND.

The immunoSEQ Assay was used to immunosequence TCRbeta CDR3 regions from genomic DNA. Before high-throughput sequencing, the genomic DNA was amplified using bias-controlled multiplex PCR. In the source study's methods: To quantify the absolute abundance of each unique TCRbeta CDR3 region, the sequences were collapsed and filtered. Clonality, defined as 1 minus Pielou's evenness, was calculated using only productive rearrangements. A previously published method was used to identify clones whose frequencies were significantly greater in on-treatment samples than in baseline samples. What TCRdb holds here is the immuneACCESS table cut down to in-frame rearrangements. Part of the clones is not present; checked against another copy, under half of the missing clones reflect an unresolved V gene, and the others are unexplained. V and J calls and clone size follow that table, whereas D and trimming were derived from the DNA. The sample table lists about 40,000 clones, 84% of them with a count of one. Of the sample, approximately 6% falls within the top ten clones.

The clonotype comes from a human donor with melanoma. The sequence links TRBV19 to TRBJ2-7, and possibly TRBD1, on 6 matching bases. The source material was CD8+ T cells sorted from blood (inferred from file names), sampled from a patient given nivolumab and ipilimumab in sequence. At the DNA level, the sequence is TGTGCCAGTAGTAAGGACAGTGCGCCCTACGAGCAGTACTTC. Translated, it gives CASSKDSAPYEQYF.